This passage covers 32 T cell receptor beta chains from one sample sequenced in a study of T cells in narcolepsy. Using immunoSEQ multiplex PCR, the repertoire was profiled, and TCRdb retains in-frame clones only, with some absent. The sample lists some 32,000 clones; around three quarters were seen once. Source material: memory (CD45RA-) CD4+ T cells from blood. These TCRs come from a human donor in good health.

CDR3 amino acids: CASSPMRVQETQYF. The CDR3 nucleotides are TGTGCCAGCAGTCCCATGCGGGTTCAAGAGACCCAGTACTTC. J is TRBJ2-5 and V is TRBV25-1; tentative D call: TRBD2 (5 bases). With 5 bases removed from V and 2 bases from J, the gap between germline ends came to 12 bases. Germline lookup yields CDR1 MGHDK and CDR2 SYGVNS. The length of the CDR3 is 14 residues. The entire variable domain, with the rest obtained from reference TRBV25-1 and TRBJ2-5, is as follows: EADIYQTPRYLVIGTGKKITLECSQTMGHDKMYWYQQDPGMELHLIHYSYGVNSTEKGDLSSESTVSRIRTEHFPLTLESARPSHTSQYLCASSPMRVQETQYFGPGTRLLVL.

The chain joins TRBV11-2 to TRBJ2-1, with TRBD1 matching over 9 bases. Germline CDR1 reads SGHAT; CDR2 reads FQNNGV. The CDR3 sequence is 14 residues long. V lost 5 bases to trimming and J lost 5 bases; unmatched junction nucleotides: 4. CDR3 in amino acids: CASSPGQGNNEQFF. The CDR3, as DNA: TGTGCCAGCAGCCCCGGACAGGGGAACAATGAGCAGTTCTTC.

For the CDR3, the DNA is TGTGCCAGCACGGAGAGCTCCTACAATGAGCAGTTCTTC. Amino acids: CASTESSYNEQFF. J is TRBJ2-1 and V is TRBV6-1; no clear D gene. The CDR3 is 13 residues long. The germline V gene has CDR1 MNHNS and CDR2 SASEGT. Deletions cut 7 bases from V and 0 bases from J, with 7 bases between.

The CDR3 nucleotides read TGTGCCAGCAGCAAGCGCATCGACTCCTACAATGAGCAGTTCTTC. Amino acids: CASSKRIDSYNEQFF. The chain recombines TRBV21-1 with TRBJ2-1; the table calls TRBD2, which could not be checked here. TRBV21-1 is shown as a pseudogene. This CDR3 has 15 residues.

Concerning this clone itself: One end of the junction fails to match germline, which may point to a read error. Different DNA sequences within this sample yield the same CDR3. V gene TRBV7-9 combines with J gene TRBJ1-1; TRBD1 matches 8 bases. CDR3 length: 15 residues. The germline V gene has CDR1 SEHNR and CDR2 FQNEAQ (reference sequence). The CDR3 sequence is CASSTPGQANTEAFF. CDR3 nucleotide sequence: TGTGCCAGCAGCACTCCGGGACAGGCGAACACTGAAGCTTTCTTC.

The sample holds a few counts of this clone. The rearrangement joins TRBV10-2 to TRBJ1-2, with D perhaps matching TRBD1 (6 bases). CDR1 and CDR2 (germline): WSHSY, SAAADI. Trimming removed 6 bases from V and 6 bases from J, with 17 bases in between. This CDR3 spans 14 amino acids. CDR3 in amino acids: CASRARGGLDGYTF. CDR3 coding DNA: TGCGCCAGCAGGGCTAGGGGGGGTTTGGATGGCTACACCTTC.

The CDR3 DNA reads TGCGCCAGCAGCACTAGCGGCCAATACGAGCAGTACTTC. Translation: CASSTSGQYEQYF. This chain connects TRBV5-1 to TRBJ2-7; 8 bases line up with TRBD2. Germline V lookup: CDR1 SGHRS, CDR2 YFSETQ. V lost 4 bases and J lost 4; bases outside the gene matches: 4. The CDR3 length is 13 residues.

The rearrangement uses TRBV5-6 and TRBJ2-1; 7 nucleotides agree with TRBD1. Germline V CDR1 and CDR2: SGHDT, YYEEEE. The CDR3 is 17 residues long. V shed 3 bases and J 1 base; nucleotides not matched to a gene: 10. The CDR3 loop reads CASSSLTGRKSYNEQFF. The DNA of the CDR3 is TGTGCCAGCAGCTCTTTGACAGGGAGAAAGTCCTACAATGAGCAGTTCTTC. The full variable domain, completed using reference TRBV5-6 and TRBJ2-1, is DAGVTQSPTHLIKTRGQQVTLRCSPKSGHDTVSWYQQALGQGPQFIFQYYEEEERQRGNFPDRFSGHQFPNYSSELNVNALLLGDSALYLCASSSLTGRKSYNEQFFGPGTRLTVL.

This sequence joins TRBV29-1 and TRBJ2-5; maybe TRBD2 (5 bases). The CDR3 is made up of 12 amino acids. The ends were cut back, 7 bases at V and 11 bases at J, with 20 bases in the middle. Germline CDR1 is SQVTM and CDR2 is ANQGSEA. In nucleotides, the CDR3 is TGCAGCGCGTCTACTGGGTCTGGGGAGCAGTACTTC. It yields the protein CSASTGSGEQYF.

This clone occurred once. The chain is built from TRBV18 and TRBJ2-5; maybe TRBD1 (5 bases). Germline V gives CDR1 KGHSH, CDR2 LQKENI. Trimming left V 3 bases short and J 1 base short, with 12 bases between. The CDR3 loop spans 15 amino acids. The DNA of the CDR3 is TGTGCCAGCTCACCGGGCAGGGTAACCCAAGAGACCCAGTACTTC. This translates into CASSPGRVTQETQYF.

The chain joins TRBV15 to TRBJ2-5; 7 bases align to TRBD1. CDR1 is LNHNV, CDR2 YYDKDF, per germline (reference sequence). V lost 0 bases, J lost 2 bases, and 6 bases stayed unmatched. This CDR3 has 16 amino acids. As DNA, the CDR3 is TGTGCCACCAGCAGAGATGGGACAGCTTTACAAGAGACCCAGTACTTC. Its protein is CATSRDGTALQETQYF.

This clone was detected a few times. This chain joins TRBV18 and TRBJ1-1; no clear D gene. CDR1 is KGHSH and CDR2 is LQKENI in the germline V gene. V was clipped by 4 bases and J by 0 bases, with 9 bases between them. The CDR3 spans 14 residues. CDR3 residues: CASSLLDMNTEAFF. CDR3 DNA: TGTGCCAGCTCACTACTCGACATGAACACTGAAGCTTTCTTT.

This rearrangement joins TRBV25-1 to TRBJ2-7; D call uncertain. Germline-derived CDR1 and CDR2 are MGHDK and SYGVNS. V was trimmed by 6 bases and J by 2 bases, leaving 5 bases between them. The CDR3 consists of 11 residues. The CDR3 is CASSQTYEQYF. CDR3 nucleotides: TGTGCCAGCAGCCAGACCTACGAGCAGTACTTC.

J is TRBJ2-1 and V is TRBV11-2; unclear D gene. CDR1 is SGHAT and CDR2 is FQNNGV in the germline V gene. The CDR3 sequence is 16 residues long. Trimming cost V 1 base and J 0 bases, with 10 bases left between them. The CDR3 loop is CASSLGLSSSYNEQFF. The CDR3 DNA is TGTGCCAGCAGCTTAGGACTCTCTAGCTCCTACAATGAGCAGTTCTTC.

This clone was detected once. The rearrangement links TRBV5-1 to TRBJ2-5; D is possibly TRBD1 (5 bases). CDR1 and CDR2 (germline): SGHRS, YFSETQ. This CDR3 spans 14 amino acids. Trimming took off 2 bases at V and 1 base at J, with 9 bases between the two ends. As DNA, the CDR3 is TGCGCCAGCAGCTTCCAGGGAATCCAAGAGACCCAGTACTTC. Protein sequence: CASSFQGIQETQYF.

The chain couples TRBV2 to TRBJ1-5; D is uncertain. Trimming left V 7 bases short and J 7 bases short, with 17 bases between. CDR3 length equals 14 residues. Germline values: CDR1 SNHLY, CDR2 FYNNEI. In DNA, the CDR3 is TGTGCCAGCAATGTGGACCCACCCTTACAGCCCCAGCATTTT. Amino acids: CASNVDPPLQPQHF.

The rearrangement joins TRBV2 to TRBJ2-7; D remains unclear. The CDR3 length is 12 residues. Germline-derived CDR1 and CDR2 are SNHLY and FYNNEI. V shed 8 bases and J shed 4 bases, with 12 bases lying between them. The CDR3 coding sequence is TGTGCCAGCCGGTACCATCTTTACGAGCAGTACTTC. Translation: CASRYHLYEQYF.

The rearrangement uses TRBV6-1 and TRBJ1-4; D is undetermined. Germline V gene sequence: CDR1 MNHNS, CDR2 SASEGT. The V end lost 8 bases, the J end lost 1 base, and 14 bases lay between the germline ends. CDR3 length: 15 amino acids. The CDR3 region is CASSPLWVTNEKLFF. CDR3 DNA: TGTGCCAGCTCACCTTTATGGGTAACTAATGAAAAACTGTTTTTT.

The chain couples TRBV6-5 to TRBJ1-1; D gene unclear. V lost 5 bases, J lost 0 bases, and 7 bases lay in between. CDR1 MNHEY and CDR2 SVGAGI come from the germline V gene. CDR3 size: 13 residues. As DNA, the CDR3 is TGTGCCAGCAGTGTGGTAGTGAACACTGAAGCTTTCTTT. This translates into CASSVVVNTEAFF.

The chain has TRBV7-8 and TRBJ1-2; 8 bases are a match to TRBD1. Germline V gene data show CDR1 as SGHVS and CDR2 as FQNEAQ. This CDR3 contains 15 residues. Unmatched junction bases numbered 5, after V lost 5 bases and J lost 0 bases. For the CDR3, the DNA is TGTGCCAGCAGCGACCGGACAGGGTCTAACTATGGCTACACCTTC. Translating it yields CASSDRTGSNYGYTF.

The J gene is TRBJ2-7, the V gene TRBV19; 7 nucleotides agree with TRBD1. Germline assignment: CDR1 LNHDA and CDR2 SQIVND (reference sequence). The CDR3 consists of 15 residues. The J segment lost 5 bases and the V segment lost 5 bases, leaving 12 bases of the junction unmatched. DNA of the CDR3: TGTGCCAGTAGTTCAAGACAGGGCCTATCGGACGAGCAGTACTTC. Protein product: CASSSRQGLSDEQYF.

The V call is TRBV5-1, the J call TRBJ2-7; 8 nucleotides agree with TRBD2. CDR3 length equals 17 residues. Trimming cost V 0 bases and J 2 bases; bases outside gene matches: 10. Per germline, CDR1 SGHRS and CDR2 YFSETQ. This CDR3 is CASSLASGSGIPYEQYF. Here the CDR3 DNA reads TGCGCCAGCAGCTTGGCCTCGGGTAGCGGGATTCCCTACGAGCAGTACTTC.

In regard to this clone: Within the sample, other DNA sequences also encode this same CDR3. The J gene is TRBJ1-2, the V gene TRBV7-9; 10 nucleotides align to TRBD1. The germline V gene encodes CDR1 SEHNR and CDR2 FQNEAQ (reference sequence). J gave up 14 bases and V 2 bases, and 20 bases lay outside the gene matches. This CDR3 comprises 17 residues. Here the CDR3 reads CASSLPAALTGGKLETF. The CDR3 nucleotides read TGTGCCAGCAGCTTACCCGCGGCGTTGACAGGGGGCAAGTTAGAGACCTTC.

The genes are TRBV5-1 and TRBJ2-7; a possible D gene is TRBD1 (9 bases). The CDR3 totals 22 residues. The V gene's germline CDR1 is SGHRS and CDR2 YFSETQ. The ends were cut back, 0 bases at V and 2 bases at J, with 33 bases in the middle. The CDR3 is CASSLGIKIRTGVTSGTYEQYF. The CDR3 nucleotides read TGCGCCAGCAGCTTGGGTATTAAGATCAGGACAGGGGTAACTAGCGGAACCTACGAGCAGTACTTC.

This sequence joins TRBV7-3 and TRBJ2-1; D may be TRBD2 (6 bases). This CDR3 region has 15 residues. The V gene lost 0 bases and the J gene lost 9 bases, with 15 bases spanning the gap. Germline V lookup: CDR1 SGHTA, CDR2 FQGTGA. The CDR3 sequence: CASSLTGGPSREQFF. CDR3 nucleotides: TGTGCCAGCAGCTTAACGGGAGGCCCGAGCCGTGAGCAGTTCTTC.

Details on this clone: The sample contains more than one DNA sequence encoding this CDR3. This chain uses TRBV30 with TRBJ1-4; TRBD1 is a possible D gene (6 bases). V was pared by 2 bases and J by 5 bases, with 12 bases between. Looked up from germline, CDR1 is GTSNPN and CDR2 is SVGIG (reference sequence). This CDR3 has 14 amino acids. Here the CDR3 DNA reads TGTGCCTGGAGTCAAGAGGGGGGAAATGAAAAACTGTTTTTT. It yields the protein CAWSQEGGNEKLFF.

The CDR3 here is CASSTSGAPTYNEQFF. The CDR3 nucleotides are TGTGCCAGTAGTACGTCAGGGGCCCCGACCTACAATGAGCAGTTCTTC. The chain links TRBV19 to TRBJ2-1; TRBD1 is a possible D gene (6 bases). There are 16 residues in the CDR3. V was cut by 4 bases and J by 2 bases, with 15 bases left in between. Germline loops: CDR1 LNHDA, CDR2 SQIVND (reference sequence).

This rearrangement joins TRBV5-6 to TRBJ2-1, with 8 positions matching TRBD2. V trimming: 0 bases; J trimming: 8 bases; junction bases outside the gene matches: 7. The germline gives CDR1 SGHDT, CDR2 YYEEEE. The CDR3 runs to 15 residues. CDR3 bases: TGTGCCAGCAGCTTGGTGGGCGGGAGGTTAGATGAGCAGTTCTTC. Translating it yields CASSLVGGRLDEQFF.

This sequence joins TRBV7-9 and TRBJ2-5; D is undetermined. CDR3 length equals 12 residues. V gave up 5 bases and J gave up 1 base, with 5 bases separating them. Germline V lookup: CDR1 SEHNR, CDR2 FQNEAQ (reference sequence). CDR3 sequence: CASSQIQETQYF. DNA for the CDR3: TGTGCCAGCAGCCAAATCCAAGAGACCCAGTACTTC.

V gene TRBV6-6 combines with J gene TRBJ1-5; 7 bases are shared with TRBD1. CDR3 length: 14 amino acids. Trimming cost V 6 bases and J 2 bases; bases outside gene matches: 4. CDR1 is MNHNY and CDR2 is SVGAGI in the germline V gene (reference sequence). The CDR3 loop reads CASSRDSRNQPQHF. DNA of the CDR3: TGTGCCAGCAGCAGGGACAGCCGCAATCAGCCCCAGCATTTT.

The chain employs TRBV5-6 and TRBJ2-2; 11 bases are shared with TRBD2. The CDR3 is made up of 17 amino acids. With 1 base clipped from V and 3 bases from J, the junction kept 5 bases outside the gene matches. CDR1 and CDR2 from the germline V gene are SGHDT and YYEEEE. The CDR3 sequence is CASSLISGRADTGELFF. In nucleotides, the CDR3 is TGTGCCAGCAGCTTGATTAGCGGGAGGGCGGACACCGGGGAGCTGTTTTTT.

V usage is TRBV7-9 and J usage is TRBJ1-3; no reliable D call. Germline CDR1 and CDR2: SEHNR and FQNEAQ (reference sequence). This CDR3 has 13 residues. V was cut by 7 bases and J by 2 bases, with 9 bases left in between. CDR3 in amino acids: CASTGATGNTIYF. In nucleotides, the CDR3 is TGTGCCAGCACCGGAGCGACTGGAAACACCATATATTTT.